The rows below give T cell receptor beta chains drawn from one sample of a study of early T cells in non-severe SARS-CoV-2 infection. TCRdb re-called the 5' RACE reads through MiXCR, storing one row per CDR3 protein. The data contain about 61,000 distinct CDR3 sequences, more than 9% of them singletons. Sequenced: whole blood. These receptor sequences come from an adult who was a healthcare worker with PCR-confirmed SARS-CoV-2 infection or an uninfected control (not recorded which). Each CDR3 is given with its conserved first and last residue. A D gene is named only where the DNA matches it firmly. Part of the rows lack a size; the others show once, few, many or a class for expanded clones.

j_call,d_call,v_call,clone_size,cdr3_nt,cdr3_aa
TRBJ2-3,-,TRBV7-6,many,TGTGCCAGCAGCTTAGGGACTACGAGGACAGATACGCAGTATTTT,CASSLGTTRTDTQYF
TRBJ2-3,-,TRBV29-1,-,TGCAGCGTTGAAGATCTCGTTACTAGCACAGATACGCAGTATTTT,CSVEDLVTSTDTQYF
TRBJ2-5,TRBD2,TRBV11-2,many,TGTGCCAGCAGCCGGCCCGGGACTAGACAAGAGACCCAGTACTTC,CASSRPGTRQETQYF
TRBJ2-2,TRBD2,TRBV10-2,-,TGCGCCAGCAGTGAGTGGCTAGCGGGGACCGGGGAGCTGTTTTTT,CASSEWLAGTGELFF
TRBJ2-4,-,TRBV6-6,many,TGTGCCAGCACCAGAGAACTACAGGGCCCCCCTAACAAAAAAAACATTCAGTACTTC,CASTRELQGPPNKKNIQYF
TRBJ1-1,TRBD1,TRBV20-1,-,TGCAGTGCTAGAGACCGACTCCAGGGGGATGGCACTGAAGCTTTCTTT,CSARDRLQGDGTEAFF
TRBJ2-2,-,TRBV7-6,many,TGTGCCAGCAGCCCATATGTCAGCACCGGGGAGCTGTTTTTT,CASSPYVSTGELFF
TRBJ2-5,-,TRBV5-1,-,TGCGCCAGCAGCTTGGACGGGCAGTTCCTGGACTTC,CASSLDGQFLDF
TRBJ2-4,TRBD2,TRBV15,few,TGTGCCACCACCCCGCGGGGGAAGGCCAAAAACATTCAGTACTTC,CATTPRGKAKNIQYF
TRBJ1-1,-,TRBV27,-,TGTGCCAGCAGTTTTTATGGGGGGACTGAAGCTTTCTTT,CASSFYGGTEAFF
TRBJ1-2,TRBD1,TRBV2,many,TGTGCCAGTAAAGAGGGGGACAGAAACTATGGCTACACCTTC,CASKEGDRNYGYTF
TRBJ1-2,TRBD1,TRBV20-1,-,TGCAGTGCTCGGACAGGAAGCAACTATGGCTACACCTTC,CSARTGSNYGYTF